This note documents a single TCR beta chain sequence. Its antigen is still unknown. The isolated RNA, all of it, was reverse transcribed, so expressed TCRB transcripts were what got sequenced. Using immunoSEQ multiplex PCR, the repertoire was profiled, and TCRdb retains in-frame clones only, with some absent. The profile shows about 220,000 clones, 11% of them singletons. This entry comes from a study of beta chain features in type 1 diabetes. The study's findings and limits: Cells expressing TCR highly could be over-represented by cDNA sequencing. Type 1 diabetes patients had TCRB CDR3s that were shorter (moderately but significantly so) in all four CD4+ subsets. The study found that naive, central memory and Treg TCRB repertoires appeared more similar in patients than in healthy donors.

The single heparinised draw taken from each donor contained approximately 100 mL of blood on average. The V gene lost 5 bases and the J gene lost 1 base, with 8 bases spanning the gap. Germline V gives CDR1 LNHDA, CDR2 SQIVND (reference sequence). This CDR3 contains 13 residues. The V gene is TRBV19, the J gene TRBJ2-5, with D unclear. Sequencing used central memory CD4+ T cells from blood. The TCR sequence derives from a man between 18 and 35 years old in good health. DNA for the CDR3: TGTGCCAGTAGTGCCCGACGCCAAGAGACCCAGTACTTC. Translated: CASSARRQETQYF.